What follows are 28 T cell receptor beta chains derived from one specimen sequenced in a study of T cells after yellow fever vaccination. MiXCR was run by TCRdb on the 5' RACE reads, yielding one entry per CDR3 protein. The data hold 400,000 or so distinct CDR3 sequences, with approximately 19% observed a single time. Sample: PBMCs, taken before the yellow fever booster vaccination. These receptors all come from a man aged 18 to 35 who received the YFV17D yellow fever vaccine.

This clonotype was seen only a few times. This chain joins TRBV29-1 and TRBJ1-3; the D is unclear. V gave up 1 base and J gave up 5 bases, with 3 bases separating them. From germline, CDR1 is SQVTM and CDR2 ANQGSEA. CDR3 length: 11 residues. CDR3 bases: TGCAGCGTTGAAGGCAGAAACACCATATATTTT. Translating gives CSVEGRNTIYF.

The chain joins TRBV12-3 or TRBV12-4 to TRBJ2-1; the D gene is possibly TRBD2 (5 bases). V lost 7 bases to trimming and J lost 9 bases, with 16 bases between them. The CDR3 runs to 13 residues. CDR3 sequence (DNA): TGTGCCAGCACCCCCGGGGAGTCGGGTGAGCAGTTCTTC. Amino acids: CASTPGESGEQFF.

This clonotype was detected a few times. CDR3 DNA: TGTGCCAGCTCACCTATGCCCGGGGCTGGTGGGGCCAACGTCCTGACTTTC. Its protein is CASSPMPGAGGANVLTF. The V call is TRBV18, the J call TRBJ2-6; D may be TRBD1 or TRBD2 (5 bases each). Per germline, CDR1 KGHSH and CDR2 LQKENI. The CDR3 loop spans 17 amino acids. V was pared by 3 bases and J by 3 bases, with 15 bases between.

The rearrangement uses TRBV7-2 and TRBJ2-7; 9 bases align to TRBD2. Trimming at V came to 4 bases and at J to 6 bases, leaving 13 bases not matched to a gene. CDR1 is SGHTA and CDR2 is FQGNSA in the germline V gene. CDR3 length equals 16 residues. CDR3 sequence (DNA): TGTGCCAGCAGCTACATAGTCGCGGGGGGGAGTGGCGAGCAGTACTTC. Protein sequence: CASSYIVAGGSGEQYF.

This chain links TRBV7-3 with TRBJ1-1; D not resolved. Trimming shortened V by 1 base and J by 4 bases, and 7 bases separated the two germline ends. Germline V lookup: CDR1 SGHTA, CDR2 FQGTGA. The CDR3 loop spans 13 amino acids. The CDR3: CASSLNAGTEAFF. The CDR3 nucleotides are TGTGCCAGCAGCTTAAACGCGGGCACTGAAGCTTTCTTT.

V is TRBV4-2 and J is TRBJ2-7; the D is unclear. The ends were cut back, 0 bases at V and 0 bases at J, with 6 bases in the middle. Germline CDR1 is LGHNA and CDR2 is YNFKEQ. CDR3 length: 14 residues. The CDR3 nucleotides read TGTGCCAGCAGCCAAGATCCGGGCTCCTACGAGCAGTACGTC. Protein: CASSQDPGSYEQYV.

The CDR3 nucleotides read TGCAGCGTCCGGGCAGGGGGAGATACGCAGTATTTT. Protein product: CSVRAGGDTQYF. The chain carries TRBV29-1 and TRBJ2-3, with TRBD1 identical over 7 bases. The CDR3 is 12 residues long. Germline V gene data show CDR1 as SQVTM and CDR2 as ANQGSEA. V shed 6 bases, J shed 5 bases, and the junction held 5 bases outside the gene matches.

This clonotype has only a few counts. The chain recombines TRBV6-1 with TRBJ1-2; D is unresolved. Trimming shortened V by 2 bases and J by 8 bases, and 27 bases separated the two germline ends. Per germline, CDR1 MNHNS and CDR2 SASEGT. The CDR3 extends over 18 amino acids. The CDR3 coding sequence is TGTGCCAGCAGTGAATTGCTCGGTAGTTCATGGCCGCGTGGGGGCTACACCTTC. Translating it yields CASSELLGSSWPRGGYTF.

The gene calls are TRBV5-1 and TRBJ2-5; TRBD1 agrees at 12 bases. Unmatched junction bases numbered 4, after V lost 3 bases and J lost 4 bases. CDR1 and CDR2 (germline): SGHRS, YFSETQ. The CDR3 has 15 residues. As DNA, the CDR3 is TGCGCCAGCAGCTGGGGGACAGGGGGCGGAGAGACCCAGTACTTC. Its protein product is CASSWGTGGGETQYF.

V gene TRBV5-1 combines with J gene TRBJ2-7; possibly TRBD1 for D (5 bases). Germline CDR1 and CDR2: SGHRS and YFSETQ. With 7 bases removed from V and 4 bases from J, the gap between germline ends came to 9 bases. This CDR3 contains 11 residues. CDR3 region: CASLRGYEQYV. CDR3 coding DNA: TGCGCCAGCCTAAGGGGTTACGAGCAGTACGTC.

This clonotype has more than one count but fewer than ten. The chain joins TRBV5-5 to TRBJ2-7; 8 bases agree with TRBD2. CDR3 length equals 15 residues. The germline V gene encodes CDR1 SGHKS and CDR2 YYEKEE (reference sequence). V was pared by 5 bases and J by 0 bases, with 7 bases of the junction left unmatched. The CDR3: CASSEAGTSSYEQYV. In nucleotides, the CDR3 is TGTGCCAGCAGTGAAGCCGGGACTAGCTCCTACGAGCAGTACGTC.

The chain has TRBV6-6 and TRBJ2-3, with TRBD2 matching 9 bases. The length of the CDR3 is 15 residues. The germline gives CDR1 MNHNY, CDR2 SVGAGI (reference sequence). The ends lost 2 bases at V and 5 bases at J; junction bases unmatched: 5. CDR3 sequence (DNA): TGTGCCAGCAGTTACGCGGGAGGGACAAAAGATACGCAGTATTTT. As protein: CASSYAGGTKDTQYF.

The chain is built from TRBV5-4 and TRBJ2-7; 8 nucleotides agree with TRBD1. The CDR3 loop spans 16 amino acids. The V segment lost 0 bases and the J segment 5 bases; nucleotides outside the gene matches: 10. Per the germline V gene, CDR1 is SGHNT and CDR2 is YYREEE (reference sequence). For the CDR3, the DNA is TGTGCCAGCAGCTTGGGCGCCCGACAGGGGCTCCACGAGCAGTACTTC. This encodes CASSLGARQGLHEQYF.

This clonotype was recorded a few times. This chain uses TRBV7-3 with TRBJ2-3, with TRBD1 identical over 7 bases. V dropped 5 bases and J dropped 8; count of bases not matched to a gene: 7. The CDR3 has 13 residues. The germline gives CDR1 SGHTA, CDR2 FQGTGA. The CDR3 bases are TGTGCCAGCAGCCCGACAGGGAAGGGTACGCAGTATTTT. This sequence encodes CASSPTGKGTQYF.

This clonotype showed up just a few times. This rearrangement joins TRBV10-1 to TRBJ2-7; 9 nucleotides align to TRBD1. The CDR3 length is 15 residues. Looked up from germline, CDR1 is WNHNN and CDR2 is SYGVQD (reference sequence). V lost 6 bases, J lost 2 bases, and 8 bases stayed unmatched. This chain's CDR3 is CASRYLDRGTYEQYF. The CDR3 DNA is TGCGCCAGCAGATACCTGGACAGGGGCACCTACGAGCAGTACTTC.

The gene calls are TRBV7-6 and TRBJ2-2, with D hard to call. There are 14 residues in the CDR3. The ends were cut back, 2 bases at V and 1 base at J, with 5 bases in the middle. CDR1 is SGHVS and CDR2 is FNYEAQ in the germline V gene. CDR3 in DNA: TGTGCCAGCAGCTTAAGCCAGAACACCGGGGAGCTGTTTTTT. Its protein is CASSLSQNTGELFF.

The chain carries TRBV7-2 and TRBJ2-5; TRBD2 aligns across 12 bases. The CDR3 is 16 amino acids. V was pared by 6 bases and J by 4 bases, with 9 bases of the junction left unmatched. The germline CDR1 and CDR2 sequences are SGHTA and FQGNSA. The CDR3 spells CASRSILAGGPETQYF. CDR3 sequence (DNA): TGTGCCAGCAGATCTATACTAGCGGGGGGCCCAGAGACCCAGTACTTC. Looking up the rest from reference TRBV7-2 and TRBJ2-5 gives the full variable domain: GAGVSQSPSNKVTEKGKDVELRCDPISGHTALYWYRQSLGQGLEFLIYFQGNSAPDKSGLPSDRFSAERTGGSVSTLTIQRTQQEDSAVYLCASRSILAGGPETQYFGPGTRLLVL.

CDR3 amino acids: CASSDLSGRFTDTQYF. In DNA form, the CDR3 reads TGTGCCAGCAGTGATCTTAGCGGGCGGTTCACAGATACGCAGTATTTT. This rearrangement joins TRBV25-1 to TRBJ2-3, with TRBD2 identical over 7 bases. V shed 3 bases, J shed 2 bases, and the junction held 8 bases outside the gene matches. CDR1 and CDR2 (germline): MGHDK, SYGVNS. This CDR3 spans 16 amino acids. Full variable domain (outside the CDR3, taken from reference TRBV25-1 and TRBJ2-3): EADIYQTPRYLVIGTGKKITLECSQTMGHDKMYWYQQDPGMELHLIHYSYGVNSTEKGDLSSESTVSRIRTEHFPLTLESARPSHTSQYLCASSDLSGRFTDTQYFGPGTRLTVL.

The V call is TRBV28, the J call TRBJ1-5; TRBD1 might be the D (6 bases). V was clipped by 2 bases and J by 4 bases, with 12 bases between them. CDR3 length equals 15 residues. Germline CDR1 and CDR2: MDHEN and SYDVKM. CDR3: CASSLTGGMNQPQHF. CDR3 DNA: TGTGCCAGCAGTTTAACGGGGGGCATGAATCAGCCCCAGCATTTT.

This clonotype has only a few counts. The gene calls are TRBV5-1 and TRBJ1-1, with TRBD1 as a possible D gene (6 bases). Germline V gene sequence: CDR1 SGHRS, CDR2 YFSETQ. V lost 2 bases and J 0 bases, leaving 8 bases between the germline ends. CDR3 length: 14 amino acids. CDR3 loop: CASSFYRVNTEAFF. CDR3 coding DNA: TGCGCCAGCAGCTTTTACAGGGTGAACACTGAAGCTTTCTTT.

CDR3 in DNA: TGTGCCAGCAGCTTAGCGCTGGGGGCGGCTGGGGCCAACGTCCTGACTTTC. This translates into CASSLALGAAGANVLTF. This chain uses TRBV7-9 with TRBJ2-6; maybe TRBD1 (6 bases). The V gene lost 0 bases and the J gene lost 2 bases, with 11 bases spanning the gap. Germline CDR1 reads SEHNR; CDR2 reads FQNEAQ (reference sequence). The CDR3 runs 17 residues. The variable domain in full, completed from reference TRBV7-9 and TRBJ2-6, reads DTGVSQNPRHKITKRGQNVTFRCDPISEHNRLYWYRQTLGQGPEFLTYFQNEAQLEKSRLLSDRFSAERPKGSFSTLEIQRTEQGDSAMYLCASSLALGAAGANVLTFGAGSRLTVL.

Concerning this clonotype: At one of its ends the junction is not consistent with the germline gene, which may arise from a read error. The J gene is TRBJ1-2, the V gene TRBV27; D is possibly TRBD1 (6 bases). Germline CDR1 MNHEY, CDR2 SMNVEV (reference sequence). This CDR3 has 13 residues. The CDR3 here is CASSLRGGYGYTF. CDR3 nucleotide sequence: TGCGCCAGCAGTTTAAGGGGGGGGTATGGCTACACCTTC.

This chain links TRBV7-2 with TRBJ2-7, with TRBD1 matching over 10 bases. Germline-derived CDR1 and CDR2 are SGHTA and FQGNSA. The CDR3 covers 17 residues. V lost 0 bases and J lost 4; bases outside the gene matches: 9. CDR3 residues: CASSLAPPGTGVYEQYF. The CDR3 DNA follows: TGTGCCAGCAGCTTAGCGCCCCCCGGGACAGGGGTGTACGAGCAGTACTTC.

In this sample, this clonotype turned up a few times. The chain employs TRBV7-2 and TRBJ2-2, with D perhaps assigned TRBD1 or TRBD2 (5 bases each). CDR1 SGHTA and CDR2 FQGNSA come from the germline V gene. V gave up 2 bases and J gave up 2 bases, with 18 bases separating them. The CDR3 length is 18 residues. The CDR3 bases are TGTGCCAGCAGCTTATTCCCACCGGGACGGCCAAACACCGGGGAGCTGTTTTTT. Protein product: CASSLFPPGRPNTGELFF.

The chain joins TRBV11-2 to TRBJ2-1; D ambiguous. V lost 3 bases and J 7 bases, leaving 7 bases between the germline ends. Germline assignment: CDR1 SGHAT and CDR2 FQNNGV. This CDR3 has 12 residues. CDR3 sequence: CASSFYSNEQFF. CDR3 DNA: TGTGCCAGCAGCTTCTACAGTAATGAGCAGTTCTTC.

This clonotype was seen a few times. This chain connects TRBV4-1 to TRBJ1-2, with 9 bases matching TRBD1. Germline V lookup: CDR1 MGHRA, CDR2 YSYEKL. The CDR3 is 16 amino acids. The V and J ends lost 5 bases and 0 bases, in that order; junction bases with no gene match: 7. CDR3 DNA sequence: TGCGCCAGCAGCTGGAAGGGACAGGGTCCTAACTATGGCTACACCTTC. This gives the protein CASSWKGQGPNYGYTF.

This clonotype was recorded at least ten times. This chain connects TRBV7-2 to TRBJ2-3; D unclear. This CDR3 has 12 amino acids. Germline CDR1 reads SGHTA; CDR2 reads FQGNSA. V lost 4 bases and J lost 6, with 8 bases in between. DNA of the CDR3: TGTGCCAGCAGCTGGCTTAGGGATACGCAGTATTTT. Translating it yields CASSWLRDTQYF.

This clonotype was counted a few times. V usage is TRBV5-1 and J usage is TRBJ2-7; TRBD1 aligns across 9 bases. From germline, CDR1 is SGHRS and CDR2 YFSETQ. V gave up 5 bases and J gave up 12 bases; unmatched junction bases: 9. The CDR3 contains 12 residues. Written as DNA, the CDR3 is TGCGCCAGCAGAACAGGGGGCGGCACTCGGTACGTC. Its translation: CASRTGGGTRYV.